This entry lists 7 T cell receptor beta chains sequenced from one sample in a study of cytomegalovirus exposure and HLA in healthy donors. Repertoires were generated with immunoSEQ multiplex PCR, while TCRdb's copy carries only in-frame clones and drops some. The sample includes more than 65,000 clones, 90% to 95% of them seen just once. The sequenced sample was PBMCs. Receptor source: a man aged 18 to 29 in good health and CMV-seronegative.

This clone came up once. The gene calls are TRBV11-2 and TRBJ2-7; perhaps TRBD2 as D (5 bases). From germline, CDR1 is SGHAT and CDR2 FQNNGV. The CDR3 spans 15 residues. Trimming took off 5 bases at V and 2 bases at J, with 16 bases between the two ends. The CDR3 nucleotides are TGTGCCAGCAGCCAGAGGGAGATCCCCACCTACGAGCAGTACTTC. This codes for CASSQREIPTYEQYF.

V gene TRBV25-1 combines with J gene TRBJ2-2, with 10 bases matching TRBD1. The length of the CDR3 is 17 residues. Germline V gives CDR1 MGHDK, CDR2 SYGVNS. After removal of 1 base from V and 7 bases from J, the junction contained 9 bases not matched to a gene. The CDR3 loop reads CASSELTGGNIVGELFF. For the CDR3, the DNA is TGTGCCAGCAGTGAATTGACAGGGGGCAATATCGTCGGGGAGCTGTTTTTT.

This sequence joins TRBV5-8 and TRBJ2-3; possible D gene TRBD2, 5 bases. V was cut by 4 bases and J by 3 bases, with 9 bases left in between. CDR3 length: 13 residues. CDR1 and CDR2 from the germline V gene are SGHTS and YDEGEE. The DNA of the CDR3 is TGTGCCAGCAGCGGACTTGCGACAGATACGCAGTATTTT. This translates into CASSGLATDTQYF.

J is TRBJ1-1 and V is TRBV11-2; D gene ambiguous. CDR3 size: 14 residues. Trimming shortened V by 2 bases and J by 0 bases, and 7 bases separated the two germline ends. From germline, CDR1 is SGHAT and CDR2 FQNNGV. Here the CDR3 reads CASSLSRMNTEAFF. The DNA of the CDR3 is TGTGCCAGCAGCTTATCGCGGATGAACACTGAAGCTTTCTTT. The full variable domain, completed using reference TRBV11-2 and TRBJ1-1, is EAGVAQSPRYKIIEKRQSVAFWCNPISGHATLYWYQQILGQGPKLLIQFQNNGVVDDSQLPKDRFSAERLKGVDSTLKIQPAKLEDSAVYLCASSLSRMNTEAFFGQGTRLTVV.

The chain recombines TRBV7-9 with TRBJ1-2; D is undetermined. CDR3 length: 16 residues. Germline lookup yields CDR1 SEHNR and CDR2 FQNEAQ (reference sequence). Trimming shortened V by 5 bases and J by 0 bases, and 16 bases separated the two germline ends. The CDR3 loop is CASSLGELDPNYGYTF. DNA for the CDR3: TGTGCCAGCAGCCTTGGAGAGTTAGATCCTAACTATGGCTACACCTTC.

This clone was found once. The J gene is TRBJ2-7, the V gene TRBV5-1; 7 bases agree with TRBD2. CDR1 and CDR2 (germline): SGHRS, YFSETQ. Unmatched junction bases numbered 12, after V lost 4 bases and J lost 2 bases. CDR3 length: 16 residues. CDR3 loop: CASSPAWAGEAYEQYF. CDR3 sequence (DNA): TGCGCCAGCAGCCCTGCTTGGGCGGGGGAAGCCTACGAGCAGTACTTC.

In this sample, this clone turned up a few times. The CDR3 DNA follows: TGTGCCAGCAGTTCCGGGACAGACTATGGCTACACCTTC. Its translation is CASSSGTDYGYTF. The chain carries TRBV11-3 and TRBJ1-2, with TRBD1 matching 7 bases. V lost 6 bases, J lost 3 bases, and 4 bases stayed unmatched. CDR3 size: 13 residues. The germline V gene encodes CDR1 SGHNT and CDR2 YENEEA.